This T cell receptor beta chain was profiled in a study of vaccination and CD4 T cells after COVID-19. Looked up from germline, CDR1 is SGHKS and CDR2 is YYEKEE (reference sequence). The V gene lost 4 bases and the J gene lost 4 bases, with 11 bases spanning the gap. The CDR3 spans 13 residues. Treatment meaning: roughly 10-day PBMC culture with coronavirus spike peptide pools or control peptides (ViraFEST assay). Prior to the COVID-19 pandemic (2011-2018), the unexposed donor's CD4+ T cells were collected. Details on this clonotype: Its cognate antigen is unknown.

The Oncomine TCR Beta short-read assay was applied to DNA of cultured CD4+ T cells. Via MiXCR, TCRdb re-called the PCR reads, giving one row per CDR3 protein. The sample lists 5,000 to 7,500 distinct CDR3 sequences; 25% to 30% were seen once. This receptor was identified in a human donor in good health. This chain links TRBV5-5 with TRBJ1-1; D may be TRBD1 (5 bases). Sequenced sample: CD4+ T cells from blood, cultured in vitro. In DNA form, the CDR3 reads TGTGCCAGCAGCCTGGTTGGGGCCACTGAAGCTTTCTTT. This sequence encodes CASSLVGATEAFF.